These 18 T cell receptor beta chains were all obtained from the same sample, sequenced in a study of cytomegalovirus exposure and HLA in healthy donors (dated by TCRdb to 2017 to 2019). Library prep was done by the immunoSEQ multiplex PCR assay. For the multiplex PCR, a mixture combining 60 forward primers for TCR Vbeta segments and 13 reverse primers for TCR Jbeta segments was used. The clones in this table, taken by TCRdb from immuneACCESS, are in-frame only. Not every clone is retained; where verified, under half of the shortfall comes from an unresolved V gene, and the cause of the rest is unknown. The table for this sample lists roughly 100,000 clones; more than 80% of them were counted only once. The ten biggest clones cover about 3.7% of the sample. Sequencing was performed on PBMCs. All receptors come from a young man in good health and CMV-seronegative.

This chain's CDR3 is CASMGRGTYEQYF. CDR3 in DNA: TGTGCCAGCATGGGCAGGGGAACCTACGAGCAGTACTTC. The genes are TRBV6-6 and TRBJ2-7, with D maybe TRBD1 (6 bases). The germline V and J ends were trimmed by 7 bases and 2 bases, with 12 bases remaining between them. The CDR3 spans 13 residues. Per the germline V gene, CDR1 is MNHNY and CDR2 is SVGAGI (reference sequence).

The chain recombines TRBV27 with TRBJ2-7; 8 bases match TRBD2. Germline V gene lookup returns CDR1 MNHEY and CDR2 SMNVEV (reference sequence). With V trimmed by 7 bases and J by 3 bases, 2 bases remained unmatched. The CDR3 covers 12 residues. CDR3 nucleotides: TGTGCCAGCATCGGGACTAGCTACGAGCAGTACTTC. This translates into CASIGTSYEQYF.

The chain is built from TRBV5-1 and TRBJ2-3, with a weak D call TRBD1 (6 bases). Germline V gene data show CDR1 as SGHRS and CDR2 as YFSETQ. V was pared by 3 bases and J by 3 bases, with 14 bases between. The CDR3 loop spans 15 amino acids. DNA for the CDR3: TGCGCCAGCAGCTCTCCGGACAGTGAGACAGATACGCAGTATTTT. It translates to CASSSPDSETDTQYF.

V and J are TRBV29-1 and TRBJ2-7, with TRBD2 matching 9 bases. Trimming removed 7 bases from V and 0 bases from J; junction bases left unmatched: 4. The CDR3 has 13 amino acids. Germline assignment: CDR1 SQVTM and CDR2 ANQGSEA. The CDR3 DNA is TGCAGCGGGAAAGCGGGGGGCTCCTACGAGCAGTACTTC. Translating it yields CSGKAGGSYEQYF.

This chain uses TRBV13 with TRBJ1-3; D is possibly TRBD1 (6 bases). The CDR3 extends over 14 amino acids. Germline assignment: CDR1 PRHDT and CDR2 FYEKMQ (reference sequence). V was pared by 5 bases and J by 4 bases, with 12 bases between. In DNA form, the CDR3 reads TGTGCCAGCAGCCCTCGGGACACCGGAAACACCATATATTTT. Protein product: CASSPRDTGNTIYF.

V is TRBV10-3 and J is TRBJ2-5; D may be TRBD2 (6 bases). V lost 0 bases and J 3 bases, leaving 8 bases between the germline ends. CDR1 is ENHRY, CDR2 SYGVKD, per germline. The CDR3 is 14 residues long. CDR3 in DNA: TGTGCCATCAGTGAGTCTAGCGGAGAAGAGACCCAGTACTTC. It encodes CAISESSGEETQYF.

The chain is built from TRBV6-5 and TRBJ2-2; D is possibly TRBD1 (6 bases). The ends were cut back, 0 bases at V and 1 base at J, with 6 bases in the middle. Looked up from germline, CDR1 is MNHEY and CDR2 is SVGAGI. This CDR3 has 15 residues. CDR3 region: CASSYSTGNTGELFF. The CDR3 nucleotides are TGTGCCAGCAGTTACTCGACAGGGAACACCGGGGAGCTGTTTTTT.

The rearrangement links TRBV2 to TRBJ2-2; 8 nucleotides match TRBD1. V shed 4 bases and J 1 base; nucleotides not matched to a gene: 2. Germline assignment: CDR1 SNHLY and CDR2 FYNNEI. The CDR3 is made up of 15 amino acids. This CDR3 reads CASSGQGRNTGELFF. CDR3 nucleotide sequence: TGTGCCAGCAGTGGACAGGGGCGGAACACCGGGGAGCTGTTTTTT.

This sequence joins TRBV5-1 and TRBJ2-3, with a tentative D call TRBD2 (5 bases). The germline CDR1 and CDR2 sequences are SGHRS and YFSETQ. Trimming left V 2 bases short and J 2 bases short, with 9 bases between. The CDR3 sequence is 14 residues long. The CDR3 DNA is TGCGCCAGCAGCTTCGGGATAGACACAGATACGCAGTATTTT. Translating it yields CASSFGIDTDTQYF.

The table lists this clone with a few counts. The rearrangement uses TRBV18 and TRBJ1-2, with 7 bases lining up with TRBD1. Germline CDR1 reads KGHSH; CDR2 reads LQKENI. J was trimmed by 4 bases and V by 5 bases; bases with no gene match: 7. CDR3 length: 14 residues. CDR3 sequence (DNA): TGTGCCAGCTCAGCCGGGACAGCCGTCTATGGCTACACCTTC. Amino acids: CASSAGTAVYGYTF.

This chain links TRBV6-6 with TRBJ1-1, with D perhaps TRBD1 (6 bases). Trimming cost V 2 bases and J 7 bases, with 14 bases left between them. From germline, CDR1 is MNHNY and CDR2 SVGAGI (reference sequence). The CDR3 sequence is 14 residues long. The CDR3 spells CASSYPAGDFEAFF. The DNA of the CDR3 is TGTGCCAGCAGTTACCCGGCAGGGGATTTTGAAGCTTTCTTT.

The genes are TRBV5-6 and TRBJ2-2; perhaps TRBD1 as D (6 bases). Germline V gives CDR1 SGHDT, CDR2 YYEEEE. Trimming cost V 0 bases and J 5 bases, with 14 bases left between them. The CDR3 runs to 16 residues. CDR3 coding DNA: TGTGCCAGCAGCTTGGGGCTGGGGGCGAGGACCGGGGAGCTGTTTTTT. Translation gives CASSLGLGARTGELFF.

This chain joins TRBV12-2 and TRBJ2-1; the tabulated D call, TRBD2, remains unverified against the DNA. TRBV12-2 is flagged as a pseudogene. CDR3 length: 13 residues. CDR3: CASRAGRENEQFF. CDR3 nucleotides: TGTGCAAGTCGGGCGGGGAGGGAAAATGAGCAGTTCTTC.

This rearrangement joins TRBV6-5 to TRBJ2-3; 7 nucleotides agree with TRBD2. CDR1 and CDR2 (germline): MNHEY, SVGAGI. Trimming removed 6 bases from V and 6 bases from J; junction bases left unmatched: 9. This CDR3 has 14 residues. CDR3 sequence reads: CASSLKRGWDTQYF. CDR3 DNA: TGTGCCAGCAGCCTGAAGCGGGGTTGGGATACGCAGTATTTT.

The chain links TRBV10-3 to TRBJ2-1; weak D call: TRBD2 (6 bases). Looked up from germline, CDR1 is ENHRY and CDR2 is SYGVKD. The CDR3 contains 15 residues. Trimming left V 4 bases short and J 5 bases short, with 15 bases between. CDR3 sequence (DNA): TGTGCCATCAGTGTTCGGGCGGGGACCGACAATGAGCAGTTCTTC. This sequence encodes CAISVRAGTDNEQFF.

The chain is built from TRBV28 and TRBJ1-2; the match to TRBD1 covers 8 bases. Germline CDR1 MDHEN, CDR2 SYDVKM. CDR3 length: 12 residues. J lost 3 bases, V lost 11 bases, and 5 bases had no gene match. The CDR3 spells CAVRGQDYGYTF. The CDR3 nucleotides are TGTGCCGTCAGGGGGCAAGACTATGGCTACACCTTC.

The chain is built from TRBV6-4 and TRBJ2-1; perhaps TRBD2 as D (6 bases). The V end lost 6 bases, the J end lost 8 bases, and 17 bases lay between the germline ends. The CDR3 length is 14 residues. Germline-derived CDR1 and CDR2 are MRHNA and SNTAGT. Written as DNA, the CDR3 is TGTGCCAGCAGCCCCGAGCGGGTCACGGATGAGCAGTTCTTC. This codes for CASSPERVTDEQFF.

The count of this clone is one. The rearrangement joins TRBV13 to TRBJ2-5, with 11 nucleotides matching TRBD1. CDR1 PRHDT and CDR2 FYEKMQ come from the germline V gene (reference sequence). The J segment lost 5 bases and the V segment lost 5 bases, leaving 10 bases of the junction unmatched. CDR3 length: 16 amino acids. CDR3 coding DNA: TGTGCCAGCAGCCCGACAGGACAGGGGGCCAGCGAGACCCAGTACTTC. The encoded protein is CASSPTGQGASETQYF.